This passage covers 5 T cell receptor beta chains from one sample sequenced in a study of T cells in Graves' hyperthyroidism and ophthalmopathy. It was RNA transcripts that yielded the amplified TCR beta CDR3 regions. First-round RT-PCR with HTBI primers amplified the TCR CDR3 region. TCRdb analysed the multiplex PCR reads with MiXCR anew, one entry per CDR3 protein. The table lists over 700,000 distinct CDR3 sequences, 38% of them singletons. The sequenced sample consisted of blood. The receptors originated from a man younger than 35 with Graves' hyperthyroidism.

V gene TRBV5-4 combines with J gene TRBJ2-7; D gene uncertain. The ends were cut back, 5 bases at V and 0 bases at J, with 12 bases in the middle. The V gene's germline CDR1 is SGHNT and CDR2 YYREEE (reference sequence). The CDR3 extends over 14 amino acids. The CDR3 protein is CASRNDRNSYEQYF. CDR3 coding DNA: TGTGCCAGCAGAAACGACCGTAACTCCTACGAGCAGTACTTC.

The table lists this clonotype with a few counts. The chain employs TRBV12-3 or TRBV12-4 and TRBJ2-2; 8 nucleotides line up with TRBD2. This CDR3 comprises 16 residues. V shed 6 bases, J shed 4 bases, and the junction held 10 bases outside the gene matches. CDR3 residues: CASSPAGGGSTGELFF. CDR3 bases: TGTGCCAGCAGCCCTGCCGGGGGGGGGAGCACCGGGGAGCTGTTTTTT.

This clonotype was recorded at least ten times. The DNA for the CDR3 is TGTGCCAGCCACGAGAGGGGGCGCGGGTCACCCCTCCACTTT. The encoded protein is CASHERGRGSPLHF. V gene TRBV7-2 combines with J gene TRBJ1-6; 7 bases map to TRBD1. Germline V gene lookup returns CDR1 SGHTA and CDR2 FQGNSA. V gave up 8 bases and J gave up 10 bases; unmatched junction bases: 11. The CDR3 consists of 14 residues. Looking up the rest from reference TRBV7-2 and TRBJ1-6 gives the full variable domain: GAGVSQSPSNKVTEKGKDVELRCDPISGHTALYWYRQSLGQGLEFLIYFQGNSAPDKSGLPSDRFSAERTGGSVSTLTIQRTQQEDSAVYLCASHERGRGSPLHFGNGTRLTVT.

The sample holds many counts of this clonotype. This chain uses TRBV20-1 with TRBJ1-2; 9 nucleotides agree with TRBD1. The length of the CDR3 is 14 residues. Germline CDR1 is DFQATT and CDR2 is SNEGSKA (reference sequence). The junction had 6 bases not matched to a gene; V was cut back by 2 bases and J by 5 bases. The CDR3 sequence is CSARSRDRVYGYTF. CDR3 nucleotides: TGCAGTGCTAGAAGCCGGGACAGGGTATATGGCTACACCTTC.

The chain uses TRBV6-4 and TRBJ1-2; 8 bases map to TRBD1. Germline lookup yields CDR1 MRHNA and CDR2 SNTAGT. The CDR3 covers 14 residues. After removal of 4 bases from V and 8 bases from J, the junction contained 9 bases not matched to a gene. Here the CDR3 DNA reads TGTGCCAGCAGTGCTCTCGACAGGGGAAGCGGCTACACCTTC. Its protein product is CASSALDRGSGYTF.